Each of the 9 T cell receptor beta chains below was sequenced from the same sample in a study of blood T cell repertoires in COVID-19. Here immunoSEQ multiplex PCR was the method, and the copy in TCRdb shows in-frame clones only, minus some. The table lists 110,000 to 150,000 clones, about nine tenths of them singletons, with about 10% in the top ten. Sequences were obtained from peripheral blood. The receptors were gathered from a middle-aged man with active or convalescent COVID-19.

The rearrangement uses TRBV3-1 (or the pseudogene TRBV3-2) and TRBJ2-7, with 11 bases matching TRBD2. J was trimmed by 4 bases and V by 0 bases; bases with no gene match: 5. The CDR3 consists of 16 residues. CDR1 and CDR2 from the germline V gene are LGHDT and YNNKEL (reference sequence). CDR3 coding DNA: TGTGCCAGCAGCCAAGACCGACTAGCGGGACTGTACGAGCAGTACTTC. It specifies CASSQDRLAGLYEQYF.

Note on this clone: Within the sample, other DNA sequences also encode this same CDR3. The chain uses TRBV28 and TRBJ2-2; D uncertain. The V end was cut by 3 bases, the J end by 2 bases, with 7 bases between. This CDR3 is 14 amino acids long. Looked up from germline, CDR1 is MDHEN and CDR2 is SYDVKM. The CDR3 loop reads CASSFGGNTGELFF. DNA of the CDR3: TGTGCCAGCAGTTTCGGTGGTAACACCGGGGAGCTGTTTTTT.

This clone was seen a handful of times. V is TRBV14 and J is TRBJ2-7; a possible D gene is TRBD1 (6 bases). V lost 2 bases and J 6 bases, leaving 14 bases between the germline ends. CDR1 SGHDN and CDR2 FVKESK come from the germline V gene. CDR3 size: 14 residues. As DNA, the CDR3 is TGTGCCAGCAGCCAAAACCCGCCCAGGGGCGAGCAGTACTTC. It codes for CASSQNPPRGEQYF.

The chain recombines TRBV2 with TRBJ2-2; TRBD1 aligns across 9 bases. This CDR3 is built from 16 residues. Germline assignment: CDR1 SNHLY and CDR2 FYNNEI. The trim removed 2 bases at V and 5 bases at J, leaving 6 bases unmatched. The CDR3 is CASSEYRGLVTGELFF. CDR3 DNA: TGTGCCAGCAGTGAATACAGGGGGCTAGTTACCGGGGAGCTGTTTTTT.

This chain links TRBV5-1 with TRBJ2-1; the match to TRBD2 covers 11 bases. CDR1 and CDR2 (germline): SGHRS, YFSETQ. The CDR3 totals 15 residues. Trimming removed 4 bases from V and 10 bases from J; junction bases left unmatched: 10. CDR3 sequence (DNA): TGCGCCAGCAGCCTCTTAGCGGGAGGGCTTCCCGAGCAGTTCTTC. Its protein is CASSLLAGGLPEQFF.

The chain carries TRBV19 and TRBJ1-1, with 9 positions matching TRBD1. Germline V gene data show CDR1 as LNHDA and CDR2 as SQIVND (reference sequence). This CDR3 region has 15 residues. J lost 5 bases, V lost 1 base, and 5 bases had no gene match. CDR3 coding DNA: TGTGCCAGTAGTATAGTAGGGACAGGGAGAACTGAAGCTTTCTTT. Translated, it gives CASSIVGTGRTEAFF.

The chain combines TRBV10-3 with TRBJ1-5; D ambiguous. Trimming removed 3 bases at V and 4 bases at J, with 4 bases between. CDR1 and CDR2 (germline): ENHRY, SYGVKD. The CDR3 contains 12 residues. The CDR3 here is CAISDSNQPQHF. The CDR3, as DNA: TGTGCCATCAGTGACTCTAATCAGCCCCAGCATTTT.

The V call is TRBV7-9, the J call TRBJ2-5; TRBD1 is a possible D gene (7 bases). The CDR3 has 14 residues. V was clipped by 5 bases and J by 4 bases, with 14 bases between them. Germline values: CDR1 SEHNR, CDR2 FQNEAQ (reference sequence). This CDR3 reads CASSVGQGGETQYF. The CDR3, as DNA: TGTGCCAGCAGCGTTGGGCAGGGGGGAGAGACCCAGTACTTC.

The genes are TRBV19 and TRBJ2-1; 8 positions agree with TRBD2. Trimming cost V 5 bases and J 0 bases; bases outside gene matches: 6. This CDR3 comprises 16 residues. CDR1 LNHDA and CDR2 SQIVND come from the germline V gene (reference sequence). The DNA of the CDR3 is TGTGCCAGTAGTGCCAGACTAGCGAGCTCCTACAATGAGCAGTTCTTC. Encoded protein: CASSARLASSYNEQFF. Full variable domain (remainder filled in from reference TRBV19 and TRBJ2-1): DGGITQSPKYLFRKEGQNVTLSCEQNLNHDAMYWYRQDPGQGLRLIYYSQIVNDFQKGDIAEGYSVSREKKESFPLTVTSAQKNPTAFYLCASSARLASSYNEQFFGPGTRLTVL.